Each of the 11 T cell receptor beta chains below was sequenced from the same sample in a study of T cell responses to AZD1222 COVID-19 vaccine. Sequencing was performed with immunoSEQ multiplex PCR; in TCRdb, only in-frame clones are kept and a portion is missing. The table has nearly 110,000 clones, roughly 91% seen once. This specimen consisted of peripheral blood, obtained 28 days after the second AZD1222 dose. The source is an adult who received the AZD1222 COVID-19 vaccine.

The chain couples TRBV18 to TRBJ1-1, with no clear D. The germline CDR1 and CDR2 sequences are KGHSH and LQKENI. Between the trimmed V and J ends, which lost 0 bases and 5 bases, there was a span of 7 bases. This CDR3 is 13 amino acids long. CDR3 sequence reads: CASSPPIKTEAFF. The CDR3, as DNA: TGTGCCAGCTCACCACCTATCAAGACTGAAGCTTTCTTT.

The chain links TRBV5-4 to TRBJ1-4; the D is unclear. V lost 6 bases to trimming and J lost 5 bases, with 11 bases between them. Germline V gene data show CDR1 as SGHNT and CDR2 as YYREEE (reference sequence). The CDR3 consists of 13 residues. The CDR3 is CASNRGGNEKLFF. The CDR3 region has the DNA TGTGCCAGCAATAGAGGAGGAAATGAAAAACTGTTTTTT.

This chain uses TRBV7-2 with TRBJ2-2; 12 bases fit TRBD2. V gave up 6 bases and J gave up 3 bases; unmatched junction bases: 8. Germline V CDR1 and CDR2: SGHTA, FQGNSA. CDR3 length: 17 residues. The CDR3 spells CASRKSSGGADTGELFF. The CDR3 nucleotides are TGTGCCAGCAGGAAGTCTAGCGGGGGGGCCGACACCGGGGAGCTGTTTTTT.

The genes are TRBV3-1 (or the pseudogene TRBV3-2) and TRBJ1-2; TRBD1 matches at 7 bases. Germline assignment: CDR1 LGHDT and CDR2 YNNKEL (reference sequence). This CDR3 is 13 amino acids long. Unmatched junction bases numbered 5, after V lost 5 bases and J lost 5 bases. CDR3 residues: CASSTQGEYGYTF. The CDR3 DNA reads TGTGCCAGCAGCACCCAGGGGGAATATGGCTACACCTTC.

V and J are TRBV29-1 and TRBJ2-1; TRBD2 matches at 8 bases. The CDR3 totals 17 residues. The ends lost 1 base at V and 0 bases at J; junction bases unmatched: 8. The germline CDR1 and CDR2 sequences are SQVTM and ANQGSEA. The CDR3 DNA follows: TGCAGCGTTGAAGCTATGCTCGGGGGGGCCTCCTACAATGAGCAGTTCTTC. Protein sequence: CSVEAMLGGASYNEQFF.

The chain recombines TRBV18 with TRBJ1-4; no clear D. Germline loops: CDR1 KGHSH, CDR2 LQKENI. The CDR3 loop spans 13 amino acids. Trimming shortened V by 3 bases and J by 8 bases, and 10 bases separated the two germline ends. The CDR3 DNA follows: TGTGCCAGCTCACCCGGGCTAGGAGAAAAACTGTTTTTT. This translates into CASSPGLGEKLFF.

The chain recombines TRBV7-9 with TRBJ1-5; no clear D. Germline CDR1 is SEHNR and CDR2 is FQNEAQ (reference sequence). The CDR3 has 12 residues. Trimming removed 1 base at V and 6 bases at J, with 4 bases between. The CDR3 is CASSLDVQPQHF. CDR3 DNA sequence: TGTGCCAGCAGCTTAGATGTTCAGCCCCAGCATTTT.

The gene calls are TRBV6-5 and TRBJ1-2, with unresolved D. Trimming shortened V by 2 bases and J by 2 bases, and 6 bases separated the two germline ends. Germline CDR1 and CDR2: MNHEY and SVGAGI. The CDR3 covers 13 residues. The CDR3 nucleotides are TGTGCCAGCAGTTACAGCGTAAACTATGGCTACACCTTC. Protein sequence: CASSYSVNYGYTF.

The rearrangement uses TRBV2 and TRBJ2-7; D unclear. Per germline, CDR1 SNHLY and CDR2 FYNNEI. CDR3 length: 14 amino acids. Trimming shortened V by 4 bases and J by 3 bases, and 13 bases separated the two germline ends. For the CDR3, the DNA is TGTGCCAGCAGTGGACAACCACCAAACTACGAGCAGTACTTC. Translating it yields CASSGQPPNYEQYF.

Here the CDR3 reads CAWSPESTNEKLFF. The CDR3 DNA follows: TGTGCCTGGAGTCCCGAATCAACTAATGAAAAACTGTTTTTT. J is TRBJ1-4 and V is TRBV30, with unresolved D. In germline, CDR1 is GTSNPN, CDR2 SVGIG (reference sequence). This CDR3 comprises 14 residues. V lost 2 bases, J lost 0 bases, and 7 bases lay in between. The variable domain in full, completed from reference TRBV30 and TRBJ1-4, reads SQTIHQWPATLVQPVGSPLSLECTVEGTSNPNLYWYRQAAGRGLQLLFYSVGIGQISSEVPQNLSASRPQDRQFILSSKKLLLSDSGFYLCAWSPESTNEKLFFGSGTQLSVL.

The rearrangement uses TRBV19 and TRBJ1-6; D may be TRBD1 (6 bases). The CDR3 length is 14 residues. The V end was cut by 6 bases, the J end by 10 bases, with 16 bases between. Germline V gene sequence: CDR1 LNHDA, CDR2 SQIVND (reference sequence). The CDR3 spells CASRHRVLESPLHF. The CDR3 DNA follows: TGTGCCAGTAGGCACAGGGTTTTGGAGTCACCCCTCCACTTT.